Listed below are T cell receptor beta chains from one sample, sequenced in a study of CD8 T cells in Susac syndrome. Using its own MiXCR run on the immunoSEQ multiplex PCR reads, TCRdb lists one record per CDR3 protein. The sample holds under 150,000 distinct CDR3 sequences, about 93% seen once. Sequenced input: CD8+ T cells from PBMCs. These receptors were collected from a human donor with multiple sclerosis. Both conserved end residues are part of each CDR3. The D gene is left open where the match is weak. The listing skips clone size in some rows; elsewhere it reads once, few, many or a size class.

V gene	clone size	D gene	J gene	CDR3 protein	CDR3 DNA
TRBV6-5	.	TRBD1	TRBJ1-1	CASSWDRADTEVFF	TGTGCCAGCAGTTGGGACAGGGCGGACACTGAAGTTTTCTTT
TRBV29-1	.	.	TRBJ2-1	CSVEAERDSGSGEQFF	TGCAGCGTTGAAGCGGAACGGGACAGCGGGTCTGGTGAGCAGTTCTTC
TRBV5-4	.	.	TRBJ2-5	CASSSGFWETQYF	TGTGCCAGCAGCTCCGGTTTTTGGGAGACCCAGTACTTC
TRBV6-5	.	.	TRBJ1-3	CASRAFTSSGNTIYF	TGTGCCAGCAGGGCATTCACCAGCTCTGGAAACACCATATATTTT
TRBV5-6	.	TRBD2	TRBJ2-7	CASSSLGLAGYEQYF	TGTGCCAGCAGCTCCTTGGGACTAGCGGGCTACGAGCAGTACTTC
TRBV13	.	.	TRBJ2-5	CASSFPGTETQYF	TGTGCCAGCAGCTTCCCTGGGACTGAGACCCAGTACTTC
TRBV5-6	.	TRBD1	TRBJ2-1	CASSSDRGAGNEQFF	TGTGCCAGCAGCTCTGACAGGGGGGCGGGCAATGAGCAGTTCTTC
TRBV29-1	.	.	TRBJ2-1	CSVLVSNEQFF	TGCAGCGTTCTTGTAAGCAATGAGCAGTTCTTC
TRBV6-5	few	.	TRBJ2-2	CASSSYFTGELFF	TGTGCCAGCAGTTCCTATTTTACCGGGGAGCTGTTTTTT
TRBV6-2/TRBV6-3	.	TRBD1	TRBJ2-7	CASSLSPGQGYEQYF	TGTGCCAGCAGTCTCTCTCCGGGACAGGGCTACGAGCAGTACTTC
TRBV6-6	.	TRBD1	TRBJ1-4	CASSWDRGYEKLFF	TGTGCCAGCAGCTGGGACAGGGGGTATGAAAAACTGTTTTTT
TRBV3-1	.	.	TRBJ1-2	CASSPVVGHSFGYTF	TGTGCCAGCAGCCCCGTTGTAGGACATAGTTTTGGCTACACCTTC
TRBV5-1	.	.	TRBJ2-1	CASSRGDEQFF	TGCGCCAGCAGTCGAGGCGATGAGCAGTTCTTC
TRBV29-1	once	TRBD2	TRBJ2-5	CSVEEWGLAGQETQYF	TGCAGCGTTGAAGAGTGGGGACTAGCGGGACAAGAGACCCAGTACTTC
TRBV19	.	TRBD1	TRBJ1-1	CASRDIQGTEAFF	TGTGCCAGTAGAGATATACAGGGGACTGAAGCTTTCTTT
TRBV27	few	.	TRBJ2-7	CASSPGDAITYEQYF	TGTGCCAGCAGCCCTGGAGATGCCATAACCTACGAGCAGTACTTC
TRBV29-1	.	.	TRBJ1-1	CSVVGMREAFF	TGCAGCGTTGTCGGGATGCGGGAAGCTTTCTTT
TRBV7-9	once	.	TRBJ1-4	CASSYTSNEKLFF	TGTGCCAGCAGCTATACCTCAAATGAAAAACTGTTTTTT
TRBV7-9	.	TRBD1	TRBJ2-7	CASSQNVGQGAYEQYF	TGCGCCAGCAGCCAAAATGTAGGACAGGGGGCCTACGAGCAGTACTTC
TRBV30	once	.	TRBJ2-7	CAWSPDIDYEQYF	TGTGCCTGGAGCCCTGACATAGACTACGAGCAGTACTTC
TRBV10-3	.	TRBD1	TRBJ2-5	CAISERDRVNQETQYF	TGTGCCATCAGTGAACGGGACAGGGTGAACCAAGAGACCCAGTACTTC
TRBV7-8	.	.	TRBJ2-7	CASSLLRGWDTYEQYF	TGTGCCAGCAGCTTACTCCGGGGTTGGGACACCTACGAGCAGTACTTC
TRBV20-1	.	.	TRBJ1-1	CSASWGPDTEAFF	TGCAGTGCTAGCTGGGGACCCGACACTGAAGCTTTCTTT
TRBV20-1	.	.	TRBJ2-2	CSARDNFVSGDTGELFF	TGCAGTGCTAGAGATAATTTTGTCTCGGGCGACACCGGGGAGCTGTTTTTT
TRBV13	.	TRBD1	TRBJ2-1	CASSLVNGQGAYNEQFF	TGTGCCAGCAGCCTGGTAAATGGACAGGGGGCATACAATGAGCAGTTCTTC
TRBV9	once	TRBD1	TRBJ2-1	CASSINRDRLYNEQFF	TGTGCCAGCAGCATCAACCGGGACAGACTCTACAATGAGCAGTTCTTC
TRBV7-2	.	.	TRBJ1-4	CASSGLGGPGEKLFF	TGTGCCAGCAGCGGGCTCGGGGGGCCAGGGGAAAAACTGTTTTTT
TRBV20-1	.	TRBD1	TRBJ2-3	CSARDGQGFADTQYF	TGCAGTGCTAGAGATGGACAGGGGTTTGCAGATACGCAGTATTTT
TRBV20-1	.	.	TRBJ1-2	CSATLSQHIYGYTF	TGCAGTGCTACATTATCACAACACATCTATGGCTACACCTTC
TRBV4-1	.	TRBD1	TRBJ2-3	CASSFRQGGTDTQYF	TGCGCCAGCAGCTTCAGACAGGGGGGCACAGATACGCAGTATTTT
TRBV27	.	TRBD1	TRBJ1-5	CASRKTGGYQPQHF	TGTGCCAGCAGAAAGACAGGGGGCTATCAGCCCCAGCATTTT
TRBV12-3/TRBV12-4	few	TRBD1	TRBJ1-1	CASSFPGTGNTEAFF	TGTGCCAGCAGTTTCCCCGGGACAGGGAACACTGAAGCTTTCTTT
TRBV12-3/TRBV12-4	.	.	TRBJ2-5	CASSPQPGRWETQYF	TGTGCCAGCAGTCCCCAACCGGGGCGCTGGGAGACCCAGTACTTC
TRBV24-1	.	.	TRBJ2-2	CATSDSVASNTGELFF	TGTGCCACCAGTGATTCGGTAGCGTCGAACACCGGGGAGCTGTTTTTT
TRBV27	once	TRBD2	TRBJ2-7	CASSSPSGAVGSYEQYF	TGTGCCAGCAGTTCCCCTAGCGGGGCTGTGGGCTCCTACGAGCAGTACTTC
TRBV5-6	.	TRBD1	TRBJ2-1	CASSLQGLSSNEQFF	TGTGCCAGCAGCTTACAGGGGCTCTCCTCCAATGAGCAGTTCTTC
TRBV11-3	.	.	TRBJ2-2	CASSSKGVFSTGELFF	TGTGCCAGCAGCTCAAAAGGGGTGTTCTCCACCGGGGAGCTGTTTTTT